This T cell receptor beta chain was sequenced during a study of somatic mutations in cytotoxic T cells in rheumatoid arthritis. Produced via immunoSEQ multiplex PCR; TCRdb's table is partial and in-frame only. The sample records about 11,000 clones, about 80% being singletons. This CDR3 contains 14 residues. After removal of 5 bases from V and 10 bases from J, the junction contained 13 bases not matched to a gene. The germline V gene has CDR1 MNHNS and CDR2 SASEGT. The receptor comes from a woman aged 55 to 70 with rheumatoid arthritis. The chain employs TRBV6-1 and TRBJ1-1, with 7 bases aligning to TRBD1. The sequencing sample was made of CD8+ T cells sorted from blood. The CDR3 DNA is TGTGCCAGCAGTCTGGTGGGACAGCTGTATTTAGCTTTCTTT. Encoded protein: CASSLVGQLYLAFF.